These T cell receptor beta chains were read from a single sample in a study of blood T cell repertoires in COVID-19. Assay: immunoSEQ multiplex PCR; the TCRdb copy retains only in-frame clones and omits some. The profile shows about 50,000 clones, roughly 84% of them singletons. The sample consisted of peripheral blood. The source of these receptors is a man aged 50 to 60 with active COVID-19. Both conserved end residues are part of each CDR3. A D gene is named only where the DNA matches it firmly. Some rows mark clone size as missing; the rest say once, few, many or name a class of expanded clone.

d_call | clone_size | j_call | v_call | cdr3_length | cdr3_nt | cdr3_aa
NA | few | TRBJ1-5 | TRBV7-8 | 17 | TGTGCCAGCAGCTTATACCCCCCGACAGGAAGAAATCAGCCCCAGCATTTT | CASSLYPPTGRNQPQHF
NA | NA | TRBJ2-3 | TRBV2 | 13 | TGTGCCAGCACCCGGGACTCAACAGATACGCAGTATTTT | CASTRDSTDTQYF
NA | few | TRBJ2-1 | TRBV30 | 16 | TGTGCCTGGAGTCCCTTGGGGCAACTACTCTACAATGAGCAGTTCTTC | CAWSPLGQLLYNEQFF
TRBD1 | few | TRBJ1-6 | TRBV19 | 11 | TGTGCCAACAGGGGGAATTCACCCCTCCACTTT | CANRGNSPLHF
NA | once | TRBJ1-2 | TRBV5-8 | 12 | TGTGCCAGCACCGCTGGGGGAGGTGGCTACACCTTC | CASTAGGGGYTF
NA | NA | TRBJ2-1 | TRBV19 | 15 | TGTGCCAGTAGTATTTCCGGTAGCTCCTACAATGAGCAGTTCTTC | CASSISGSSYNEQFF
NA | NA | TRBJ1-3 | TRBV6-5 | 15 | TGTGCCAGCAGCCGGACGGGGGAAGGGGGAAACACCATATATTTT | CASSRTGEGGNTIYF
TRBD1 | NA | TRBJ2-2 | TRBV11-2 | 15 | TGTGCCAGCAGAGACACGAGGGGGCCGGCCGGGGAGCTGTTTTTT | CASRDTRGPAGELFF
NA | NA | TRBJ1-1 | TRBV7-2 | 14 | TGTGCCAGCAGCTTGGTACTCCGGAGGACTGAAGCTTTCTTT | CASSLVLRRTEAFF
TRBD1 | NA | TRBJ1-2 | TRBV5-5 | 15 | TGTGCCAGCAGCGCCACTTGGACAGGGTCGTATGGCTACACCTTC | CASSATWTGSYGYTF
NA | once | TRBJ2-7 | TRBV29-1 | 13 | TGCAGCGTTGAAGATCGCGACAGCTACGAGCAGTACTTC | CSVEDRDSYEQYF
TRBD2 | NA | TRBJ2-7 | TRBV15 | 14 | TGTGCCACCAGCCCGACTAGCGGAGGGTACGAGCAGTACTTC | CATSPTSGGYEQYF
TRBD2 | NA | TRBJ2-2 | TRBV5-6 | 15 | TGTGCCAGCAGCTTCGGGACTAGCGGAAGCGCGGAGCTGTTTTTT | CASSFGTSGSAELFF
NA | NA | TRBJ2-7 | TRBV6-6 | 15 | TGTGCCAGCAGTTCAATCTCCACCAGGACCTACGAGCAGTACTTC | CASSSISTRTYEQYF
TRBD2 | NA | TRBJ2-5 | TRBV27 | 15 | TGTGCCAGCAGTTTATCTTTCGGGAGGGGAGAGACCCAGTACTTC | CASSLSFGRGETQYF
TRBD1 | few | TRBJ1-3 | TRBV4-3 | 16 | TGCGCCAGCAGCCAGGAGACAGGGGGCTATGGAAACACCATATATTTT | CASSQETGGYGNTIYF
TRBD1 | once | TRBJ2-7 | TRBV27 | 15 | TGTGCCAGCAGTTTGACCGGGACAGGTCCCTTCGAGCAGTACTTC | CASSLTGTGPFEQYF
NA | once | TRBJ1-1 | TRBV11-2 | 13 | TGTGCCAGCAGCCTCGGGAGGCGAACTGAAGCTTTCTTT | CASSLGRRTEAFF
NA | NA | TRBJ2-7 | TRBV6-2/TRBV6-3 | 12 | TGTGCCAGCAGTAACACGGGGTACGAGCAGTACTTC | CASSNTGYEQYF
TRBD1 | NA | TRBJ2-5 | TRBV5-8 | 12 | TGTGCCACACAGGGGGGAGCTGAGACCCAGTACTTC | CATQGGAETQYF
TRBD1 | NA | TRBJ1-3 | TRBV5-6 | 18 | TGTGCCAGCAGCTTGTGGACAGGGACTCCGCAGGGGTCAAACACCATATATTTT | CASSLWTGTPQGSNTIYF
TRBD1 | once | TRBJ2-3 | TRBV24-1 | 15 | TGTGCCACCAGTGAAGGACAGGGTAATGTAGATACGCAGTATTTT | CATSEGQGNVDTQYF
TRBD1 | once | TRBJ2-2 | TRBV4-1 | 14 | TGCGCCAGCAGCCAAGGGGACAGCACCGGGGAGCTGTTTTTT | CASSQGDSTGELFF
TRBD1 | NA | TRBJ2-2 | TRBV4-1 | 16 | TGCGCCAGCAGCCTCAGGACAGGGAGTGACACCGGGGAGCTGTTTTTT | CASSLRTGSDTGELFF
NA | NA | TRBJ1-5 | TRBV19 | 15 | TGTGCCAGTAGTTGGTCGGGGTATAGCAATCAGCCCCAGCATTTT | CASSWSGYSNQPQHF
TRBD1 | NA | TRBJ2-1 | TRBV24-1 | 16 | TGTGCCACCAGTGACCCGGGACAGGGGGCGGGGAATGAGCAGTTCTTC | CATSDPGQGAGNEQFF